This entry concerns a single T cell receptor beta chain. No antigen is known for it. Measured with immunoSEQ multiplex PCR; TCRdb has only the in-frame clones, and not every one. The sample holds about 2.4 million clones; more than 85% are singletons and the top ten take around 0.37%. Donors were healthy HIV-negative adults without recent acute infections or vaccinations. The source of the sample is a study of shared clonotypes between healthy human individuals. Study observations and caveats: Rarefaction indicated that sorted-subset sequencing remained incomplete although depth was large.

V gave up 0 bases and J gave up 15 bases, with 12 bases separating them. The germline V gene has CDR1 DFQATT and CDR2 SNEGSKA (reference sequence). This CDR3 is built from 11 residues. The material sequenced was naive CD4+ T cells from PBMCs. Regarding subset: CD45RA+ positively selected. The source is a man aged 18 to 29 in good health. Some clones in this sample may be carry-over from other donors' samples. The chain links TRBV20-1 to TRBJ2-4; D ambiguous. The CDR3 is CSARDRASRYF. CDR3 DNA sequence: TGCAGTGCTAGAGATCGCGCGAGCCGGTACTTC.